This T cell receptor beta chain was identified during a study of blood T cell repertoires in COVID-19. Trimming took off 3 bases at V and 3 bases at J, with 18 bases between the two ends. The V gene's germline CDR1 is KGHSH and CDR2 LQKENI. The CDR3 covers 17 residues. Data came from immunoSEQ multiplex PCR; TCRdb stores just in-frame clones and leaves some out. Counted here are a few hundred thousand clones, 80% to 90% occurring once; the ten biggest clones make up roughly 2.3%. This chain links TRBV18 with TRBJ2-1, with TRBD2 as a possible D gene (5 bases). Material: PBMCs or T cells enriched from blood (not recorded which). This clonotype was sampled from a woman in her late teens or twenties who had recovered from COVID-19. The CDR3 region is CASSPTDSVRVYNEQFF. The CDR3 bases are TGTGCCAGCTCACCCACGGACTCAGTGCGAGTCTACAATGAGCAGTTCTTC.